This T cell receptor (beta chain) was sequenced in a study of vaccination effects on CD4 cells after COVID-19. Points from the study as a whole: Substantial clonal contraction characterized both infection- and vaccine-induced clones late after vaccination.

Remarks on this clone: The antigen is undetermined.

Culture lasted 10 days before CD4+ T cell isolation. People in the vaccine group had not been infected with SARS-CoV-2 before, and their nucleocapsid antibodies were negative. On both days 3 and 7, half of the culture medium was replaced with IL-2 medium. V was clipped by 1 base and J by 8 bases; unmatched bases: 8. This CDR3 has 16 residues. Germline V gives CDR1 SEHNR, CDR2 FQNEAQ (reference sequence). TCRdb keeps only in-frame clones here, not all; method: immunoSEQ multiplex PCR. The sample includes 32,000 or so clones, 65% to 70% of them seen just once. This chain joins TRBV7-9 and TRBJ1-4, with TRBD1 matching over 9 bases. Sequenced material: CD4+ T cells from PBMCs cultured without peptide, taken before COVID-19 vaccination. The receptor was isolated from a human donor who received a COVID-19 vaccine. In DNA form, the CDR3 reads TGTGCCAGCAGCTTAGGTTACGGCGGGACAGGGGAAAAACTGTTTTTT. This sequence encodes CASSLGYGGTGEKLFF.